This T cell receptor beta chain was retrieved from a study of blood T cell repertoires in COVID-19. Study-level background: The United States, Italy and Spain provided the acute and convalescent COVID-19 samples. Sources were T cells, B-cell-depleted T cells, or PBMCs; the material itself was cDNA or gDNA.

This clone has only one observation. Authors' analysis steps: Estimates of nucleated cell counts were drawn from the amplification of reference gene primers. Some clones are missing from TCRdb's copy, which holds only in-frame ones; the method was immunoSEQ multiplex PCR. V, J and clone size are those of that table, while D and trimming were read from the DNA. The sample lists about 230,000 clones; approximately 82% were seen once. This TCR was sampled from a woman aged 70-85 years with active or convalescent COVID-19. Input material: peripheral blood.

The CDR3 DNA is TGTGCCACCAGTGATTCGGGTCGAGCAGCGGGAGGCTACACCTTC. Its protein product is CATSDSGRAAGGYTF. The genes are TRBV24-1 and TRBJ1-2; D gene uncertain. The CDR3 has 15 residues. V lost 2 bases and J 8 bases, leaving 17 bases between the germline ends. CDR1 is KGHDR and CDR2 is SFDVKD in the germline V gene.